This TCR beta chain emerged from a study of cytomegalovirus exposure and HLA in healthy donors. The PCR made use of 60 Vbeta and 13 Jbeta primers. Clones were sequenced by immunoSEQ multiplex PCR, and TCRdb holds only the in-frame ones, with some missing. Recorded for this sample: 130,000 to 150,000 clones. The CDR3 extends over 12 amino acids. J gave up 7 bases and V 8 bases, and 7 bases lay outside the gene matches. The V gene's germline CDR1 is SGHTA and CDR2 FQGNSA. The chain links TRBV7-2 to TRBJ1-1; 7 bases are shared with TRBD1. The origin of this receptor is a woman in her 50s in good health and CMV-seronegative. The sequenced sample was PBMCs. CDR3 region: CASGSDRVEAFF. Written as DNA, the CDR3 is TGTGCCAGCGGCTCCGACAGGGTTGAAGCTTTCTTT.